This T cell receptor beta chain was sequenced in a study of PD-1 blockade in classical Hodgkin lymphoma (dated by TCRdb to 2018 to 2021). Broadly, across the study: Nivolumab dosing was 3 mg/kg intravenously every 2 weeks, continuing until either disease progression or unacceptable toxicity. A peripheral blood immune signature of response to PD-1 blockade in classical Hodgkin lymphoma was defined using TCR beta sequencing and CyTOF. General study outcomes and caveats: A significant rise by C4D1 was seen in CD4+ but not CD8+ TCR diversity (p=0.0027 vs p=0.16), with the rise being most apparent in complete responders (p=0.02). Lower diversity was observed in patients in whom nivolumab was started less than 1 year after ASCT, and these patients were excluded from later analyses so that confounding by immune reconstitution would be avoided. Only a single clinical trial cohort was studied, and what caused the repertoire differences, possibly disease activity or prior therapy, remained undefined. Newly diagnosed patients were reported to have lower baseline TCR diversity than healthy donors, and relapsed/refractory patients were reported to have lower baseline TCR diversity still. Among trial patients, those achieving complete response had baseline diversity similar to that of newly diagnosed patients, while diversity was significantly lower in partial responders and progressors.

Taken from the germline V gene, the CDR1 and CDR2 loops are SGDLS and YYNGEE. Cut back by 0 bases and 10 bases, the V and J ends lie 8 bases apart. From the cysteine through the phenylalanine, the CDR3 covers 12 amino acids. This entry keeps only the CDR3 DNA: 36 bases, framed from base 1. The Qiagen DNeasy kit was used to extract genomic DNA both from unsorted PBMCs and from the negatively selected CD4+ and CD8+ fractions. TCR beta CDR3 regions were amplified by immunoSEQ multiplex PCR using primers annealing to V and J segments. A synthetic immune receptor repertoire was used to minimize amplification bias, and any residual bias was removed computationally once sequencing was done. The authors' pipeline ran thus. Repertoire diversity was quantified as the Shannon entropy index using custom Python scripts. Unsorted, CD4+ and CD8+ repertoires were analyzed separately, except for combined analyses in which CD4+ and CD8+ sequences were merged in silico. Clonal expansion was defined as at least a 2-fold frequency increase after treatment relative to C1D1, with a pseudocount of 0.5 for undetected baseline clones. Clones with 0 or 1 copy at C1D1 were classified as singleton clones, and clones with 2 or more copies were classified as non-singleton clones. Clones expanded in unsorted samples were assigned a CD4+, CD8+ or unknown annotation through matching of protein sequences in sorted samples from the same patient. Wilcoxon tests on paired samples were used to test changes in diversity from C1D1 to C4D1. TCRdb limited this immuneACCESS table to in-frame rearrangements with V and J called. A share of clones is missing; checked studies link under half to unresolved V genes, and the rest is unexplained. Clonal size and the V and J genes are those of that table, whereas D and trimming came from the DNA. Here the sample has roughly 100,000 clones; around nine tenths occur a single time. 6.6% of the sample is taken by the ten largest.

Of note for this clone: Its antigen has not been determined. Per-base qualities were not stored, and no clone one base away is much larger.

This specimen's time point label, per the study, means: cycle 2 day 1 (C2D1) of nivolumab. Every trial patient had relapsed after autologous stem cell transplantation, and cohorts A, B and C differed in prior brentuximab vedotin exposure. The trial cohort comprised some 60 patients with relapsed/refractory classical Hodgkin lymphoma whose best overall responses were complete response, partial response or progressive disease. Single-agent nivolumab was administered to trial patients in the multi-cohort phase II CheckMate 205 trial. An independent review committee assessed best overall response by applying the 2007 International Working Group response criteria. Trial PBMCs were collected immediately before nivolumab initiation (C1D1) and during therapy at cycle 2 day 1 and cycle 4 day 1. Peripheral blood was collected in 8 mL Vacutainer Cell Preparation Tubes, from which PBMCs were isolated by centrifugation and then cryopreserved.

This sequence originates from a human donor with classical Hodgkin lymphoma. Here the chain combines TRBV9 and TRBJ2-1, with the D segment identity uncertain. The sequencing here drew on peripheral blood mononuclear cells (PBMCs), taken before the second cycle of nivolumab. The CDR3 here reads CASSVGGGEQFF. The DNA is TGTGCCAGCAGCGTAGGAGGTGGGGAGCAGTTCTTC.